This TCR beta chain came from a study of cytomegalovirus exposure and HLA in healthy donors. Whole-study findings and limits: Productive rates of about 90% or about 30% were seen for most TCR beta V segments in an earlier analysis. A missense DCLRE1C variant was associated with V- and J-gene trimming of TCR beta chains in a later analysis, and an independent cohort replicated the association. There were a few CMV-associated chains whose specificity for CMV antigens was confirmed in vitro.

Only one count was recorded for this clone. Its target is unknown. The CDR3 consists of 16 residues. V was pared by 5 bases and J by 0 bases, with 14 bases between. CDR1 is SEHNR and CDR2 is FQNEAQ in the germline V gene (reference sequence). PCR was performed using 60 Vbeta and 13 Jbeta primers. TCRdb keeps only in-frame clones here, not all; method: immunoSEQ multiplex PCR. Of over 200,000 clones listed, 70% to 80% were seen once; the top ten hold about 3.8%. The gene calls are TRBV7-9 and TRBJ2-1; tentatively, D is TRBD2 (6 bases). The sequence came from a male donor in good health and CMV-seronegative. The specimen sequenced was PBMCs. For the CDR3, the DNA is TGTGCCAGCAGCGCCCGACTAGTGAGCTCCTACAATGAGCAGTTCTTC. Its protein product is CASSARLVSSYNEQFF. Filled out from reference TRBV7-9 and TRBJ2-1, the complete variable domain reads DTGVSQNPRHKITKRGQNVTFRCDPISEHNRLYWYRQTLGQGPEFLTYFQNEAQLEKSRLLSDRFSAERPKGSFSTLEIQRTEQGDSAMYLCASSARLVSSYNEQFFGPGTRLTVL.